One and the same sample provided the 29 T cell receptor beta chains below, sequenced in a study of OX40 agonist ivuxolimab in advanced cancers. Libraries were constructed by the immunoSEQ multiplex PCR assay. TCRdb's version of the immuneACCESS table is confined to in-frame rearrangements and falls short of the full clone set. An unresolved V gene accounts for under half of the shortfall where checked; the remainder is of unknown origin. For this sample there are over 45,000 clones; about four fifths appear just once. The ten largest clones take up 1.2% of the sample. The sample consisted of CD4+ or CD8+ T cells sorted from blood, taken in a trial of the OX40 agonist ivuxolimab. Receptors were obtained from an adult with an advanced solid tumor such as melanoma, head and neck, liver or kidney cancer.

In nucleotides, the CDR3 is TGTGCCAGCAACCCTCCGGGACAGACCTACGATACGCAGTATTTT. The encoded protein is CASNPPGQTYDTQYF. This rearrangement joins TRBV6-5 to TRBJ2-3; TRBD1 agrees at 7 bases. CDR3 length: 15 amino acids. CDR1 is MNHEY, CDR2 SVGAGI, per germline. After removal of 7 bases from V and 6 bases from J, the junction contained 13 bases not matched to a gene.

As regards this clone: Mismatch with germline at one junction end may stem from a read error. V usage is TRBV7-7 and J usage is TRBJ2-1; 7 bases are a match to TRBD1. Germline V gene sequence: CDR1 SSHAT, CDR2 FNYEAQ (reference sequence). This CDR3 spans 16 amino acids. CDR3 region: CASSLGRQGPYNEQFF. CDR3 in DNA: TGTGCTAGCAGCTTAGGCAGACAGGGCCCCTACAATGAGCAGTTCTTC.

CDR3 coding DNA: TGTGCCAGTAGTACAACGCCGGACAGATCTTCGCAGCAGTTCTTC. Its translation: CASSTTPDRSSQQFF. This rearrangement joins TRBV19 to TRBJ2-1, with D possibly being TRBD1 (6 bases). The ends were cut back, 4 bases at V and 11 bases at J, with 21 bases in the middle. There are 15 residues in the CDR3. From germline, CDR1 is LNHDA and CDR2 SQIVND (reference sequence).

The CDR3 sequence: CASSRLGLTNTGELFF. For the CDR3, the DNA is TGTGCCAGCAGTCGTTTAGGACTAACGAACACCGGGGAGCTGTTTTTT. The rearrangement links TRBV28 to TRBJ2-2; D possibly corresponds to TRBD2 (6 bases). The ends were cut back, 5 bases at V and 0 bases at J, with 13 bases in the middle. The CDR3 consists of 16 residues. The germline V gene encodes CDR1 MDHEN and CDR2 SYDVKM.

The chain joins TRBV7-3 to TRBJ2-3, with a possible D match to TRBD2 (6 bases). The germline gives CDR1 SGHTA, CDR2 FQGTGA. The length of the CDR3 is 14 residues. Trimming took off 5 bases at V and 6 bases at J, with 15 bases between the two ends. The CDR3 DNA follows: TGTGCCAGCAGCGAAACCCGGGAGCTGGATACGCAGTATTTT. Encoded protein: CASSETRELDTQYF.

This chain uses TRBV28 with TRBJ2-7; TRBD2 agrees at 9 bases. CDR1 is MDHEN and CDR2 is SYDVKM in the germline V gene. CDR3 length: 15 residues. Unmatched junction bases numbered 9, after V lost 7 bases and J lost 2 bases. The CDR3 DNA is TGTGCCAGCACCCCTTCGATAGCGGGAGCCTACGAGCAGTACTTC. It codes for CASTPSIAGAYEQYF.

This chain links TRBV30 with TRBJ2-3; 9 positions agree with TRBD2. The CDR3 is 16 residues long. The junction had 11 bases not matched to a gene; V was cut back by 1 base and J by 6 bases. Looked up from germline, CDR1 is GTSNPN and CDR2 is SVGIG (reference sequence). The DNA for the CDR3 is TGTGCCTGGAGTGCCCTAGCGGGATATTTTGGGGATACGCAGTATTTT. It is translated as CAWSALAGYFGDTQYF.

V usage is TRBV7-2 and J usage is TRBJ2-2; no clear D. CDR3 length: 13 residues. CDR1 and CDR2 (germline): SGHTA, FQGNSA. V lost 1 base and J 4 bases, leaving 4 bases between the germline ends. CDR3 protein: CASSLGATGELFF. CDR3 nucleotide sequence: TGTGCCAGCAGCTTAGGGGCCACCGGGGAGCTGTTTTTT.

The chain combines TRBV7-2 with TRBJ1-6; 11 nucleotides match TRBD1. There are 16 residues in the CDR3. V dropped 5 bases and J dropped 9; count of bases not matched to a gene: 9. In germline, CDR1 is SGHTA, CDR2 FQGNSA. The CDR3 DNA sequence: TGTGCCAGCAGCCAGATGGACAGGGGGCAATCTTCACCCCTCCACTTT. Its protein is CASSQMDRGQSSPLHF.

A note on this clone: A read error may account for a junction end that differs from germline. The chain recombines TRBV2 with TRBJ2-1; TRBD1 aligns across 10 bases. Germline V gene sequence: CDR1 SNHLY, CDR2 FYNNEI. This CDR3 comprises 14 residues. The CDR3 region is CASIGTGVYDEQFF. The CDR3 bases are TGTGCCAGCATAGGGACAGGGGTCTACGATGAGCAGTTCTTC. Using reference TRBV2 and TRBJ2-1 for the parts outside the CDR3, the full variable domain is EPEVTQTPSHQVTQMGQEVILRCVPISNHLYFYWYRQILGQKVEFLVSFYNNEISEKSEIFDDQFSVERPDGSNFTLKIRSTKLEDSAMYFCASIGTGVYDEQFFGPGTRLTVL.

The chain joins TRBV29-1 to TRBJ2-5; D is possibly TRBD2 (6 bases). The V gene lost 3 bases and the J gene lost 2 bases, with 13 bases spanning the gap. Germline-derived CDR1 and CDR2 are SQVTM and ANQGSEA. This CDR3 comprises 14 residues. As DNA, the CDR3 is TGCAGCGTTGATTCACGGGGGTCTCAAGAGACCCAGTACTTC. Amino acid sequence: CSVDSRGSQETQYF.

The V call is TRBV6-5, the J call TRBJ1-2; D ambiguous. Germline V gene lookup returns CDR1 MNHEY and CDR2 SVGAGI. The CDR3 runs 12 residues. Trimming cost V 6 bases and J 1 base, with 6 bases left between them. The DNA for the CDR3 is TGTGCCAGCAGCCAAGTTAACTATGGCTACACCTTC. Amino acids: CASSQVNYGYTF.

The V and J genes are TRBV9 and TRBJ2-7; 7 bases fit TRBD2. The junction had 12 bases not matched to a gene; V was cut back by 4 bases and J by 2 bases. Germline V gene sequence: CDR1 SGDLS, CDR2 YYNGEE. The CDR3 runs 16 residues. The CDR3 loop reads CASSPRPGTTTYEQYF. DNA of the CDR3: TGTGCCAGCAGCCCACGTCCCGGGACTACCACCTACGAGCAGTACTTC.

This chain's CDR3 is CASKGPLSGNTIYF. In nucleotides, the CDR3 is TGTGCCAGCAAGGGGCCACTCTCTGGAAACACCATATATTTT. V is TRBV6-5 and J is TRBJ1-3; D is perhaps TRBD1 (5 bases). The germline V and J ends were trimmed by 7 bases and 0 bases, with 10 bases remaining between them. The CDR3 is 14 residues long. The V gene's germline CDR1 is MNHEY and CDR2 SVGAGI.

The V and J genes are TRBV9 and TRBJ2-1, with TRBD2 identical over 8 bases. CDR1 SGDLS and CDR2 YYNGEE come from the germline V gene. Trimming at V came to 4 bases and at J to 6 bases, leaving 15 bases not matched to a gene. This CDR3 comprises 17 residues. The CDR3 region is CASSKTPGTSSVNEQFF. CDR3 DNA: TGTGCCAGCAGCAAAACCCCCGGGACTAGTTCCGTCAATGAGCAGTTCTTC.

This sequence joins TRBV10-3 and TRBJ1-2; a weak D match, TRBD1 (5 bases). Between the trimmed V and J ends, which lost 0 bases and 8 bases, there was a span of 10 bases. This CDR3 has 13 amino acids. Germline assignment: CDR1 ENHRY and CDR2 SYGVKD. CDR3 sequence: CAISESQGWGYTF. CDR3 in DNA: TGTGCCATCAGTGAGTCCCAGGGTTGGGGCTACACCTTC.

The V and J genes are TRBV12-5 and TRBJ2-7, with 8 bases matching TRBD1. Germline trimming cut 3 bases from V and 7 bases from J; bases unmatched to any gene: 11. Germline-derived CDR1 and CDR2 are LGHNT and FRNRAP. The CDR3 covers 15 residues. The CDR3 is CASGFWTGIVREQYF. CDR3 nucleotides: TGTGCTAGTGGTTTTTGGACAGGGATCGTACGAGAGCAGTACTTC.

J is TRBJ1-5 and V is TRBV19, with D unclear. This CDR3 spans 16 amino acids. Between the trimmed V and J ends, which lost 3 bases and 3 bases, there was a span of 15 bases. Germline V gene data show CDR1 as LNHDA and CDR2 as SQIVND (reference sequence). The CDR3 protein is CASSIGSREPNQPQHF. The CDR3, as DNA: TGTGCCAGTAGTATTGGTAGCAGAGAACCCAATCAGCCCCAGCATTTT.

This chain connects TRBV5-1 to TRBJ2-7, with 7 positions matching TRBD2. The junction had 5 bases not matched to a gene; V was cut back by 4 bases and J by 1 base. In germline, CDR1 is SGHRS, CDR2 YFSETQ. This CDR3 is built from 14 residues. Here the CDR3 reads CASSLSGGSYEQYF. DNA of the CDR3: TGCGCCAGCAGCCTGTCCGGGGGGTCCTACGAGCAGTACTTC.

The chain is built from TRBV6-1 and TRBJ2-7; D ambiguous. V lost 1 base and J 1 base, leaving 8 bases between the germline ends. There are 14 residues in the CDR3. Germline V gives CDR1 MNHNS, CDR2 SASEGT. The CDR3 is CASSEVRVSYEQYF. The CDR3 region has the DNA TGTGCCAGCAGTGAAGTTCGGGTATCCTACGAGCAGTACTTC.

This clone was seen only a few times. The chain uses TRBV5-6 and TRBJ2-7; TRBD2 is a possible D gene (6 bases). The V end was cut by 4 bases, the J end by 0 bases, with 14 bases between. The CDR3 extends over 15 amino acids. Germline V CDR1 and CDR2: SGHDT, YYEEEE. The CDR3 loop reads CASSPPGGASYEQYF. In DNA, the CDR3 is TGTGCCAGCAGCCCGCCCGGGGGTGCCTCCTACGAGCAGTACTTC.

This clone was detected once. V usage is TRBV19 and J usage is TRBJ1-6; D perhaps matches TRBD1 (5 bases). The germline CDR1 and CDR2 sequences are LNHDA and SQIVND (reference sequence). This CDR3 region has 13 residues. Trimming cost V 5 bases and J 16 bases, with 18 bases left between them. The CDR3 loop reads CASSGRGRTLLHF. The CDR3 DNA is TGTGCCAGTAGTGGCCGGGGCCGAACTCTTCTCCACTTT.

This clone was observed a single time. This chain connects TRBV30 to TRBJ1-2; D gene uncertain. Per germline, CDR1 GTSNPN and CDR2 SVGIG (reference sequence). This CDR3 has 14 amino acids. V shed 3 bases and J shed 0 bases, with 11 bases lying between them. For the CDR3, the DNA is TGTGCCTGGAGGAAACTCGTTGCTAACTATGGCTACACCTTC. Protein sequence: CAWRKLVANYGYTF. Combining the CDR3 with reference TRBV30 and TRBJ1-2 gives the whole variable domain SQTIHQWPATLVQPVGSPLSLECTVEGTSNPNLYWYRQAAGRGLQLLFYSVGIGQISSEVPQNLSASRPQDRQFILSSKKLLLSDSGFYLCAWRKLVANYGYTFGSGTRLTVV.

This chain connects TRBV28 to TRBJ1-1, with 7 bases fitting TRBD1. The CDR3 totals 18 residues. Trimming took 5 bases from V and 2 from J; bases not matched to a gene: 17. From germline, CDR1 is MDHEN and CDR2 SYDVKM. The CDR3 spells CASSQPGQRGERNTEAFF. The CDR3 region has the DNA TGTGCCAGCAGTCAACCGGGACAGAGGGGAGAGCGAAACACTGAAGCTTTCTTT. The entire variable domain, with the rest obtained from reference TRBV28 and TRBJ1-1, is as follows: DVKVTQSSRYLVKRTGEKVFLECVQDMDHENMFWYRQDPGLGLRLIYFSYDVKMKEKGDIPEGYSVSREKKERFSLILESASTNQTSMYLCASSQPGQRGERNTEAFFGQGTRLTVV.

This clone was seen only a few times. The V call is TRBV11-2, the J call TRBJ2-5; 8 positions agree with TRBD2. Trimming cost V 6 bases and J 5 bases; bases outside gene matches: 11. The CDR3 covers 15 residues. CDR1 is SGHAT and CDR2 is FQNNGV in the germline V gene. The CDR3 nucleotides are TGTGCCAGCAGTTCCCGGGGACTAGAGGGGGAGACCCAGTACTTC. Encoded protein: CASSSRGLEGETQYF.

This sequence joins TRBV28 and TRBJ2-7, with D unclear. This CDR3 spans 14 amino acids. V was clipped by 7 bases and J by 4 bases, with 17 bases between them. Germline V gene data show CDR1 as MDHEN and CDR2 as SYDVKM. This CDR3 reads CASKALVGFYEQYF. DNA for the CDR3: TGTGCCAGCAAGGCCCTGGTAGGGTTTTACGAGCAGTACTTC.

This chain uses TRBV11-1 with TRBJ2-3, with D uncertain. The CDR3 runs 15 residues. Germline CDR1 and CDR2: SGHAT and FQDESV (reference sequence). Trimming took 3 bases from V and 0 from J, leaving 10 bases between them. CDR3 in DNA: TGTGCCAGCAGCTTGGGATCTGTTAGCACAGATACGCAGTATTTT. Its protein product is CASSLGSVSTDTQYF.

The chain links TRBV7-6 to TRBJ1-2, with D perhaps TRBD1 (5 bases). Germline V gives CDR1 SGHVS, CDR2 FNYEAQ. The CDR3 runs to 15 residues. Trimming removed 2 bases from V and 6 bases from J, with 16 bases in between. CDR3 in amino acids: CASSLSAGRIDGYTF. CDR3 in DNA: TGTGCCAGCAGCTTATCTGCAGGGAGAATTGATGGCTACACCTTC.

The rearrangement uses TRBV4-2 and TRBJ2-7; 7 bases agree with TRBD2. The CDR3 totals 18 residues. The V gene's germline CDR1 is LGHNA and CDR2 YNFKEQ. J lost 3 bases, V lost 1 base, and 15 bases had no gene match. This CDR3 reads CASSQVESSGLNVYEQYF. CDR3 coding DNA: TGTGCCAGCAGCCAAGTGGAGTCTAGCGGCTTGAACGTCTACGAGCAGTACTTC.